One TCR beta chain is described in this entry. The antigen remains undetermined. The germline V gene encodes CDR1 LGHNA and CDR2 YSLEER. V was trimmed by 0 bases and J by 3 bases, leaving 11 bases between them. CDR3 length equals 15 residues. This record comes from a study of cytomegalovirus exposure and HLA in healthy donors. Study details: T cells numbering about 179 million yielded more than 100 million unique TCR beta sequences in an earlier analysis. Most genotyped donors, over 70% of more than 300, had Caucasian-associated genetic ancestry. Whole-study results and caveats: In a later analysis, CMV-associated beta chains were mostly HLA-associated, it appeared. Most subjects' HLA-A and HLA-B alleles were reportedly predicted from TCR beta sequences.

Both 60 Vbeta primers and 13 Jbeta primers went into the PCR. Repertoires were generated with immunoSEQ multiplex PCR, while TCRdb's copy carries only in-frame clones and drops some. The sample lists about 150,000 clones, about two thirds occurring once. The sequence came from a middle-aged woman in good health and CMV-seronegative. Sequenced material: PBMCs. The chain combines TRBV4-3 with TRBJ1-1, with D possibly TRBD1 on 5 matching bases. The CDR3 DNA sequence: TGCGCCAGCAGCCAAGAGGAGGGGTACGACACTGAAGCTTTCTTT. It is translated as CASSQEEGYDTEAFF.